Each of the 15 T cell receptor beta chains below was sequenced from the same sample in a study of blood T cells in healthy people across ages. A second about 7 to 12 cycle PCR used barcoded and J-beta primers. TCRdb ran MiXCR on the 5' RACE reads and lists one entry per CDR3 protein. This repertoire shows some 1.7 million distinct CDR3 sequences, 28% found once; its top ten account for around 7.7%. The source material was blood. The receptors originated from a woman younger than 45 in good health.

This clonotype has a handful of counts. A much larger clone differs from this one at a single base, so this may be a read error. CDR3 nucleotide sequence: TGCAGCGTTGCGAGAGAGACCCAGTACTTC. This translates into CSVARETQYF. The chain links TRBV29-1 to TRBJ2-5, with D hard to call. The CDR3 has 10 residues. V was trimmed by 4 bases and J by 4 bases, leaving 4 bases between them. Germline CDR1 SQVTM, CDR2 ANQGSEA.

The V and J genes are TRBV7-9 and TRBJ2-4; D gene uncertain. The germline V gene has CDR1 SEHNR and CDR2 FQNEAQ (reference sequence). The CDR3 is made up of 14 amino acids. The V and J ends lost 5 bases and 3 bases respectively, with 11 bases between them. The CDR3 protein is CASSVDTNKNIQYF. CDR3 nucleotides: TGTGCCAGCAGCGTAGACACCAACAAAAACATTCAGTACTTC.

This clonotype has a handful of counts. This chain uses TRBV7-2 with TRBJ2-3; no reliable D call. Germline V gene sequence: CDR1 SGHTA, CDR2 FQGNSA. Trimming stripped 5 bases from V and 0 bases from J, with 12 bases between. This CDR3 spans 15 amino acids. CDR3 coding DNA: TGTGCCAGCAGCCACCGGGTCCTAAGCACAGATACGCAGTATTTT. It is translated as CASSHRVLSTDTQYF.

This clonotype has more than one count but fewer than ten. The chain carries TRBV7-9 and TRBJ1-1; D call uncertain. In germline, CDR1 is SEHNR, CDR2 FQNEAQ (reference sequence). The CDR3 contains 14 residues. Trimming pared 5 bases from V and 1 base from J, leaving 11 bases between. The CDR3 coding sequence is TGTGCCAGCAGCCCTAGCTTCTCGAACACTGAAGCTTTCTTT. Encoded protein: CASSPSFSNTEAFF.

This clonotype was counted many times. The V and J genes are TRBV7-9 and TRBJ2-4; D ambiguous. Per the germline V gene, CDR1 is SEHNR and CDR2 is FQNEAQ (reference sequence). This CDR3 region has 13 residues. Deletions cut 5 bases from V and 2 bases from J, with 7 bases between. The CDR3 is CASSGATKNIQYF. DNA for the CDR3: TGTGCCAGCAGCGGTGCAACCAAAAACATTCAGTACTTC. Filled out from reference TRBV7-9 and TRBJ2-4, the complete variable domain reads DTGVSQNPRHKITKRGQNVTFRCDPISEHNRLYWYRQTLGQGPEFLTYFQNEAQLEKSRLLSDRFSAERPKGSFSTLEIQRTEQGDSAMYLCASSGATKNIQYFGAGTRLSVL.

The chain links TRBV7-2 to TRBJ2-5, with D perhaps TRBD2 (6 bases). CDR1 is SGHTA, CDR2 FQGNSA, per germline. Trimming removed 3 bases from V and 4 bases from J, with 15 bases in between. This CDR3 is built from 15 residues. The CDR3 DNA sequence: TGTGCCAGCAGCTTTGTAACGGGAGTCGGAGAGACCCAGTACTTC. This gives the protein CASSFVTGVGETQYF.

The V and J genes are TRBV12-5 and TRBJ2-7, with D uncertain. V lost 0 bases and J lost 5, with 11 bases in between. Germline V CDR1 and CDR2: LGHNT, FRNRAP. The CDR3 has 14 amino acids. In DNA, the CDR3 is TGTGCTAGTGGTTTGGTTTCTAGGGTGAACGAGCAGTACTTC. Translation: CASGLVSRVNEQYF.

This chain uses TRBV7-9 with TRBJ2-7, with D perhaps being TRBD1 or TRBD2 (5 bases each). V lost 1 base and J 5 bases, leaving 12 bases between the germline ends. The CDR3 is 14 amino acids. Germline CDR1 SEHNR, CDR2 FQNEAQ (reference sequence). Written as DNA, the CDR3 is TGTGCCAGCAGCTTAGATGGGGGATTCGACGAGCAGTACTTC. Its translation: CASSLDGGFDEQYF.

As regards this clonotype: This may arise from a read error, as a much more abundant clone is one base away. J is TRBJ2-6 and V is TRBV24-1; D call uncertain. The CDR3 loop spans 16 amino acids. Germline V gene lookup returns CDR1 KGHDR and CDR2 SFDVKD. V lost 4 bases to trimming and J lost 3 bases, with 12 bases between them. CDR3: CATSEGDNYGANVLTF. The CDR3 nucleotides are TGTGCCACCAGTGAAGGAGACAACTATGGGGCCAACGTCCTGACTTTC.

This clonotype was seen at least ten times. The chain couples TRBV2 to TRBJ2-3; a possible D gene is TRBD2 (6 bases). The CDR3 runs 15 residues. Per the germline V gene, CDR1 is SNHLY and CDR2 is FYNNEI. Trimming removed 5 bases at V and 0 bases at J, with 12 bases between. This CDR3 reads CASSYQRASTDTQYF. CDR3 coding DNA: TGTGCCAGCAGTTACCAGCGGGCTAGCACAGATACGCAGTATTTT. Variable domain in full (rest from reference TRBV2 and TRBJ2-3): EPEVTQTPSHQVTQMGQEVILRCVPISNHLYFYWYRQILGQKVEFLVSFYNNEISEKSEIFDDQFSVERPDGSNFTLKIRSTKLEDSAMYFCASSYQRASTDTQYFGPGTRLTVL.

This clonotype was seen at least ten times. This chain uses TRBV12-3 or TRBV12-4 with TRBJ2-1; D may match TRBD1 or TRBD2 (5 bases each). V lost 3 bases and J 8 bases, leaving 14 bases between the germline ends. The CDR3 contains 14 residues. CDR3 bases: TGTGCCAGCAGTTTCGGTGGCCAGGGAGATGAGCAGTTCTTC. The encoded protein is CASSFGGQGDEQFF.

The sample holds a few counts of this clonotype. J is TRBJ2-7 and V is TRBV3-1; 11 positions agree with TRBD1. Looked up from germline, CDR1 is LGHDT and CDR2 is YNNKEL (reference sequence). The V gene end was trimmed by 2 bases and the J gene end by 3 bases; junction bases not matched to a gene: 3. The CDR3 spans 15 residues. The CDR3 DNA reads TGTGCCAGCAGCCAAACAGGGACAGGGGGCTACGAGCAGTACTTC. Its translation: CASSQTGTGGYEQYF.

The chain has TRBV2 and TRBJ2-5, with TRBD1 matching over 7 bases. V shed 5 bases and J 0 bases; nucleotides not matched to a gene: 3. Per the germline V gene, CDR1 is SNHLY and CDR2 is FYNNEI. The CDR3 extends over 14 amino acids. This CDR3 is CASSKTGHQETQYF. CDR3 in DNA: TGTGCCAGCAGTAAGACAGGGCACCAAGAGACCCAGTACTTC.

At least ten counts were recorded for this clonotype. The rearrangement links TRBV12-3 or TRBV12-4 to TRBJ1-2; 11 bases are shared with TRBD1. Unmatched junction bases numbered 3, after V lost 3 bases and J lost 0 bases. The CDR3 consists of 16 residues. The CDR3 nucleotides read TGTGCCAGCAGTTTTGGACAGGGGGCTCCTAACTATGGCTACACCTTC. It encodes CASSFGQGAPNYGYTF.

The chain has TRBV9 and TRBJ2-7; 9 positions match TRBD2. Trimming took 8 bases from V and 3 from J; bases not matched to a gene: 12. Germline V lookup: CDR1 SGDLS, CDR2 YYNGEE. The CDR3 is 15 residues long. DNA of the CDR3: TGTGCCAGGAGTCCGAGCGGAGCGGGAGGCTACGAGCAGTACTTC. This encodes CARSPSGAGGYEQYF. The whole variable domain, filled in from reference TRBV9 and TRBJ2-7, reads DSGVTQTPKHLITATGQRVTLRCSPRSGDLSVYWYQQSLDQGLQFLIQYYNGEERAKGNILERFSAQQFPDLHSELNLSSLELGDSALYFCARSPSGAGGYEQYFGPGTRLTVT.